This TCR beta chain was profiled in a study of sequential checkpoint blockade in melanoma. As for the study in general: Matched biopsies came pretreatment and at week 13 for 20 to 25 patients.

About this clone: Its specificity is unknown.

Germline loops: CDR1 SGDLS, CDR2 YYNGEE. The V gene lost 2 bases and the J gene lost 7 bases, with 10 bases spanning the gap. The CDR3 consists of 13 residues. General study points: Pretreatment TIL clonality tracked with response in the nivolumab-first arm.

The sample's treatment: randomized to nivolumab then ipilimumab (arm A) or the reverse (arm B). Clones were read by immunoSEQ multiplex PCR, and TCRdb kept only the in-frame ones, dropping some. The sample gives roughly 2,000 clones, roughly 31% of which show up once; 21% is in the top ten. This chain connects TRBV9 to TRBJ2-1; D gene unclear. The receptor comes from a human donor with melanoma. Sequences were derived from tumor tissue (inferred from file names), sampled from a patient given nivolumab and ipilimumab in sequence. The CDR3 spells CASSVGRLNEQFF. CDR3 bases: TGTGCCAGCAGCGTCGGCAGGTTAAATGAGCAGTTCTTC.